This TCR beta chain derives from a study of T cell repertoires in aging, cancer and after chemotherapy. Study-wide context: Six age groups, ranging from 30 or younger to 70 or older, included the donors. Findings and limits, study-wide: Age-matched healthy donors had significantly more diverse, less clonal blood TCR repertoires than untreated cancer patients. Rebound thymic output was suggested by rising median generation probability during chemotherapy in each cancer cohort. In healthy donors, age-related TCR diversity loss mainly reflected lost richness.

Peripheral blood genomic DNA, not sorted cells or RNA, was the template. Rearranged V-D-J TRB sequences were amplified with a mixed TRB-A/B primer pool. TCRdb ran MiXCR on the multiplex PCR reads and lists one entry per CDR3 protein. The sample contains 13,000 or so distinct CDR3 sequences, roughly 29% of which appear only once. Note on this clonotype: Its antigen is undetermined.

The sequencing input was blood. The clonotype originates from a human donor in good health. The donor label of this sample is uncertain.

CDR3 loop: CASSRGVGELFF. The CDR3 DNA is TGTGCCAGCAGCCGGGGGGTCGGGGAGCTGTTTTTT. This rearrangement joins TRBV7-6 to TRBJ2-2; 7 bases fit TRBD2. CDR1 SGHVS and CDR2 FNYEAQ come from the germline V gene. The CDR3 runs to 12 residues. Trimming at V came to 5 bases and at J to 7 bases, leaving 1 base not matched to a gene.